This TCR beta chain was recorded in a study of T-cell reconstitution after alpha-beta-depleted transplantation in children (dated by TCRdb to 2016 to 2017). For the wider study: T-cell immune reconstitution after TCRalphabeta/CD19-depleted allogeneic hematopoietic cell transplantation in children was quantitatively tracked in the study by means of TCR repertoire profiling. Broad study findings and their caveats: In some patients, the high TCRbeta diversity seen at day 60 was put down to recipient T cells and intrathymic progenitors that had survived conditioning. About two months after transplant, the apparently early recovery of alphabetaT-cell counts reportedly depended on just several hundred clones that had expanded rapidly and came from non-depleted graft cells. Hyperexpanded clone frequencies declined over subsequent months; after one year, T-cell counts and TCRbeta diversity were mostly attributed to newly produced T cells.

Concerning this clonotype: This clone's antigen is unknown. A junction end diverges from the germline sequence, so it may reflect a read error.

What the treatment or condition label conveys for this sample: allogeneic hematopoietic cell transplantation with graft depleted of TCRalphabeta T cells and CD19 B cells. Transplant recipients were children who received TCRalphabeta/CD19-depleted allogeneic hematopoietic cell grafts. Library prep was done by PCR. Sequencing used an Illumina HiSeq 2500. TCR libraries were prepared with molecular barcoding, using unique molecular identifiers to normalize TCRbeta repertoire quantification. TCRdb's own reprocessing of the public reads used fastp at Q25 and MiXCR and kept productive beta chains. Every entry covers one CDR3 protein and lists the most common genes and DNA from its rows. The table for this sample lists fewer than 550,000 distinct CDR3 sequences; about 10% of them were counted only once. In total, the top ten clones hold roughly 2% of the sample. The receptor comes from a child aged 2-15 years with inherited bone marrow failure, due to receive a stem cell transplant. This specimen was PBMCs, taken before TCRalphabeta/CD19-depleted stem cell transplant.

In nucleotides, the sequence is TGCGCCAGCAGCGAACCCGAAGGGTACCCCCATTTT. Translated, this is CASSEPEGYPHF. The chain couples TRBV5-1 to TRBJ2-3, with the D segment identity uncertain. Measured from the cysteine to the phenylalanine, the CDR3 is 12 residues long. The CDR3 DNA has 36 bases and is translated from base 1. The germline V gene yields SGHRS for CDR1 and YFSETQ for CDR2.